The 5 T cell receptor beta chains reported below all come from one sample, sequenced in a study of blood T cell repertoires in COVID-19. This table comes from immunoSEQ multiplex PCR, and its TCRdb copy is limited to in-frame clones, with some not included. Among 170,000 or so clones listed, less than 90% were seen once. The sequencing sample was made of PBMCs or T cells enriched from blood (not recorded which). These receptors were taken from a woman in her forties or fifties who had recovered from COVID-19.

The chain is built from TRBV6-5 and TRBJ2-7; TRBD1 matches 10 bases. The CDR3 is made up of 14 amino acids. Germline assignment: CDR1 MNHEY and CDR2 SVGAGI. The J segment lost 2 bases and the V segment lost 6 bases, leaving 4 bases of the junction unmatched. The CDR3 is CASRKGQGAYEQYF. The CDR3 DNA follows: TGTGCCAGCAGGAAAGGACAGGGGGCCTACGAGCAGTACTTC.

V gene TRBV28 combines with J gene TRBJ2-3; possibly TRBD2 for D (6 bases). Trimming shortened V by 8 bases and J by 5 bases, and 11 bases separated the two germline ends. Germline V gene lookup returns CDR1 MDHEN and CDR2 SYDVKM. This CDR3 region has 12 residues. CDR3 region: CASAGPLDTQYF. Written as DNA, the CDR3 is TGTGCCAGCGCGGGACCCCTAGATACGCAGTATTTT. Full variable domain (missing parts from reference TRBV28 and TRBJ2-3): DVKVTQSSRYLVKRTGEKVFLECVQDMDHENMFWYRQDPGLGLRLIYFSYDVKMKEKGDIPEGYSVSREKKERFSLILESASTNQTSMYLCASAGPLDTQYFGPGTRLTVL.

The chain joins TRBV14 to TRBJ2-1; maybe TRBD2 (6 bases). V was trimmed by 7 bases and J by 2 bases, leaving 15 bases between them. This CDR3 region has 15 residues. CDR1 SGHDN and CDR2 FVKESK come from the germline V gene. DNA of the CDR3: TGTGCCAGCACCATCGGCGGGGTAACCTACAATGAGCAGTTCTTC. This sequence encodes CASTIGGVTYNEQFF.

This clone occurred a few times. This chain links TRBV12-5 with TRBJ1-1; 7 positions match TRBD1. CDR1 LGHNT and CDR2 FRNRAP come from the germline V gene. V gave up 3 bases and J gave up 11 bases; unmatched junction bases: 9. This CDR3 has 13 residues. This CDR3 reads CASGLDTGVGAFF. Here the CDR3 DNA reads TGTGCTAGTGGTTTAGATACAGGGGTAGGCGCTTTCTTT.

In DNA, the CDR3 is TGTGCCAGCAGCAAAGAAGAGATACTTAGGACTAGCTTTCTTATAGGGGAGCTGTTTTTT. Amino acid sequence: CASSKEEILRTSFLIGELFF. The chain joins TRBV21-1 to TRBJ2-2; TRBD2 is the table's D call and was not checked against the DNA. TRBV21-1 is listed as a pseudogene. The CDR3 extends over 20 amino acids.